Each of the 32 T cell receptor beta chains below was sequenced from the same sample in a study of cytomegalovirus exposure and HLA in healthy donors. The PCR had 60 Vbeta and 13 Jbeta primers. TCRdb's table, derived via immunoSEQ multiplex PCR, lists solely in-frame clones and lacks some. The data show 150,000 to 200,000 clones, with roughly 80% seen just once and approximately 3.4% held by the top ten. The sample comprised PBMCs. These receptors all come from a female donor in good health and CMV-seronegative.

The chain's CDR3 is CASRRDRGFFEQFF. The CDR3 DNA is TGTGCCAGCAGACGGGACAGGGGGTTCTTTGAGCAGTTCTTC. The chain uses TRBV6-4 and TRBJ2-1; the match to TRBD1 covers 11 bases. CDR3 length: 14 residues. V lost 6 bases to trimming and J lost 9 bases; unmatched junction nucleotides: 7. Per germline, CDR1 MRHNA and CDR2 SNTAGT.

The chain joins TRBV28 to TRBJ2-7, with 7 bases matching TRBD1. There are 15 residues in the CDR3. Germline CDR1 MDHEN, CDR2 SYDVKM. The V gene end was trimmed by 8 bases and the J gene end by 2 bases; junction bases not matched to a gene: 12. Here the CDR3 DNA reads TGTGCCAGCGCAGCGCTCGGACAGGCGGCCTACGAGCAGTACTTC. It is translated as CASAALGQAAYEQYF.

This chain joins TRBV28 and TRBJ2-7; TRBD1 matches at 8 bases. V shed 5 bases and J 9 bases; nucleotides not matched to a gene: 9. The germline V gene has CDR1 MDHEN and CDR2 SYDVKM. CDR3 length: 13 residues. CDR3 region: CASSTSRGRLQYF. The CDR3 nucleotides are TGTGCCAGCAGTACCTCCAGGGGGCGGCTGCAGTACTTC.

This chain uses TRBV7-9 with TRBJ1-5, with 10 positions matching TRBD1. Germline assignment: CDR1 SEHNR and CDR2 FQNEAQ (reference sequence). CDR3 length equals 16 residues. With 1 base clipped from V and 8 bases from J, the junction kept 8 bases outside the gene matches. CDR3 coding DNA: TGTGCCAGCAGCTTAGGGGGGACAGGGGAAGTTAAGCCCCAGCATTTT. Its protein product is CASSLGGTGEVKPQHF.

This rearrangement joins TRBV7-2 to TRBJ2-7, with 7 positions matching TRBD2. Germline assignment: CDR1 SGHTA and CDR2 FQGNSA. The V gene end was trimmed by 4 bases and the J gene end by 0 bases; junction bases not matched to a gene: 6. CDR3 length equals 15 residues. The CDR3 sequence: CASSSLGGGSYEQYF. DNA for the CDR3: TGTGCCAGCAGCTCCCTCGGCGGGGGCTCCTACGAGCAGTACTTC.

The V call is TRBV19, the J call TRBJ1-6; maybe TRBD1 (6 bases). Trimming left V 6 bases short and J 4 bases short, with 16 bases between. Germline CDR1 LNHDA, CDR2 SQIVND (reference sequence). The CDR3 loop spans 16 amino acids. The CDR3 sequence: CASRDDRTSYNSPLHF. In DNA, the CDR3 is TGTGCCAGTAGAGATGACAGGACGAGTTATAATTCACCCCTCCACTTT.

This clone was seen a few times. The CDR3 protein is CASSGGQGGYNEQFF. Written as DNA, the CDR3 is TGTGCCAGCAGTGGGGGCCAGGGGGGTTACAATGAGCAGTTCTTC. This chain joins TRBV6-4 and TRBJ2-1, with a tentative D call TRBD1 (7 bases). There are 15 residues in the CDR3. From germline, CDR1 is MRHNA and CDR2 SNTAGT. V lost 4 bases and J lost 4, with 14 bases in between.

The CDR3 DNA follows: TGTGCTAGTGGTTTGGTACTATCCAATTGGAGGCAGGGGTCCGACAATGAGCAGTTCTTC. It encodes CASGLVLSNWRQGSDNEQFF. The chain carries TRBV12-5 and TRBJ2-1; perhaps TRBD1 as D (6 bases). Germline CDR1 reads LGHNT; CDR2 reads FRNRAP. The CDR3 is 20 amino acids. V was cut by 0 bases and J by 5 bases, with 26 bases left in between.

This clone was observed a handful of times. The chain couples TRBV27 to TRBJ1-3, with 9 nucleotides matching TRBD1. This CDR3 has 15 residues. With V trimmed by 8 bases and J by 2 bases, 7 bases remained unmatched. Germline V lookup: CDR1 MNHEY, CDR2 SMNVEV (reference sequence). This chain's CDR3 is CASGSRTGAGNTIYF. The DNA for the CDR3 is TGTGCCAGCGGGTCCCGGACAGGGGCTGGAAACACCATATATTTT.

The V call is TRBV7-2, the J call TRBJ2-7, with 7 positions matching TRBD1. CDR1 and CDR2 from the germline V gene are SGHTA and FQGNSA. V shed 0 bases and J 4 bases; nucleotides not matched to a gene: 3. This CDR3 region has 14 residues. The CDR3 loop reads CASSLAQGVYEQYF. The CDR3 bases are TGTGCCAGCAGCTTAGCCCAGGGGGTATACGAGCAGTACTTC.

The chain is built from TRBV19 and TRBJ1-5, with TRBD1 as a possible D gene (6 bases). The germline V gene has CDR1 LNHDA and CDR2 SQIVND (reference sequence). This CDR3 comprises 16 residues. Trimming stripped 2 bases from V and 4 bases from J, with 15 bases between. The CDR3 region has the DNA TGTGCCAGTAGTATATGGGCGGGGGGCATGAATCAGCCCCAGCATTTT. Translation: CASSIWAGGMNQPQHF.

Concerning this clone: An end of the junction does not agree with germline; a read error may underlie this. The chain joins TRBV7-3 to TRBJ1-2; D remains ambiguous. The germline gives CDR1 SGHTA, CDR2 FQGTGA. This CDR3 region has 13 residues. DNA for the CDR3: TGTGCCAGCAGCCTAACGCCCGGCGGAGGCTACACCTTC. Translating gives CASSLTPGGGYTF.

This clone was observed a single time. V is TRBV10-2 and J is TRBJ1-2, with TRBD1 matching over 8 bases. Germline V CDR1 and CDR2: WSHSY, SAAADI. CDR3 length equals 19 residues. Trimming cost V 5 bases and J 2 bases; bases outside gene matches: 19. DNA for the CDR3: TGCGCCAGCAGTCCCGACAGGGGCAGATTTGAGGGGGGAAACTATGGCTACACCTTC. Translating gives CASSPDRGRFEGGNYGYTF.

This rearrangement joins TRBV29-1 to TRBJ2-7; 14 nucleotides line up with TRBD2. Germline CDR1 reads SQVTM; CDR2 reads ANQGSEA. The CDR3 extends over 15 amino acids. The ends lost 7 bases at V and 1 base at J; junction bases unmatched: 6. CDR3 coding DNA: TGCAGCGCCCAGGGACTAGCGGGAGAGTCCTACGAGCAGTACTTC. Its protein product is CSAQGLAGESYEQYF.

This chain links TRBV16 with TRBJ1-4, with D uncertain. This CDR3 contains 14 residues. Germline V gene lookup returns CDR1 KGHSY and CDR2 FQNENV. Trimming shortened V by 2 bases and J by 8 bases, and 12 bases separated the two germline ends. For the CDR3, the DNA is TGTGCCAGCAGCCAAAGGCCCCTCGGGGAAAAACTGTTTTTT. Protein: CASSQRPLGEKLFF. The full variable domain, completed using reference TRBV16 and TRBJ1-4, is GEEVAQTPKHLVRGEGQKAKLYCAPIKGHSYVFWYQQVLKNEFKFLISFQNENVFDETGMPKERFSAKCLPNSPCSLEIQATKLEDSAVYFCASSQRPLGEKLFFGSGTQLSVL.

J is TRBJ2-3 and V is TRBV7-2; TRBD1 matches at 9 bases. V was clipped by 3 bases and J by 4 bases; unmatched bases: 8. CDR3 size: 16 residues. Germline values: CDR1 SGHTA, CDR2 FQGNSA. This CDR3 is CASSFKQGAGADTQYF. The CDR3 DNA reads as TGTGCCAGCAGCTTTAAACAGGGGGCGGGCGCAGATACGCAGTATTTT. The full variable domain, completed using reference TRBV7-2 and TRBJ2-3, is GAGVSQSPSNKVTEKGKDVELRCDPISGHTALYWYRQSLGQGLEFLIYFQGNSAPDKSGLPSDRFSAERTGGSVSTLTIQRTQQEDSAVYLCASSFKQGAGADTQYFGPGTRLTVL.

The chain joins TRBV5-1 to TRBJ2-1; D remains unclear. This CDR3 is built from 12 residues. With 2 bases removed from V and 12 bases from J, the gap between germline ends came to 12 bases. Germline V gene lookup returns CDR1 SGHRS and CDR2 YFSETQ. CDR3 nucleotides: TGCGCCAGCAGCTTCAGTGGCAGCGTGCAGTTCTTC. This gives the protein CASSFSGSVQFF.

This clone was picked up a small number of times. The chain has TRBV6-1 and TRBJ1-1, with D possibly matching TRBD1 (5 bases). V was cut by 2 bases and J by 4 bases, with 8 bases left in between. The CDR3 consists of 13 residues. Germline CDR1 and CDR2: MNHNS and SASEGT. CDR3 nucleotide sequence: TGTGCCAGCAGTGAAAGGGGATCCACTGAAGCTTTCTTT. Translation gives CASSERGSTEAFF.

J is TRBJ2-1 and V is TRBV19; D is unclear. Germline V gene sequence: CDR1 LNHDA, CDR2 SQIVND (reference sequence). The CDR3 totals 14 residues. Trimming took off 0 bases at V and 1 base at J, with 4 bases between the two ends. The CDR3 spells CASSIDSSYNEQFF. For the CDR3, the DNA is TGTGCCAGTAGTATAGACAGTTCCTACAATGAGCAGTTCTTC.

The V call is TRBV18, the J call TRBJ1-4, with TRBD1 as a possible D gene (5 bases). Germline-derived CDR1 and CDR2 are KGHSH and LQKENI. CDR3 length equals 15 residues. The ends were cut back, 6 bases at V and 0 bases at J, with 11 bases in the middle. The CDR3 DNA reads TGTGCCAGCTCCCCAGGGAGTTCAACTAATGAAAAACTGTTTTTT. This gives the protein CASSPGSSTNEKLFF.

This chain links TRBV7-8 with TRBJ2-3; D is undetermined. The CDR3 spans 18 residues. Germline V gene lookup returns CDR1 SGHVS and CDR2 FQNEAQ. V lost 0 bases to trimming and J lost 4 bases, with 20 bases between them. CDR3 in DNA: TGTGCCAGCAGCTTAGCCGATTTCTTGCGCCCCGAGGCAGATACGCAGTATTTT. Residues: CASSLADFLRPEADTQYF.

The CDR3 here is CASRSQGTVDNYGYTF. The CDR3 nucleotides are TGTGCCAGCAGAAGCCAAGGGACAGTTGACAACTATGGCTACACCTTC. The genes are TRBV27 and TRBJ1-2; TRBD1 aligns across 7 bases. This CDR3 has 16 amino acids. Trimming at V came to 6 bases and at J to 2 bases, leaving 12 bases not matched to a gene. In germline, CDR1 is MNHEY, CDR2 SMNVEV (reference sequence).

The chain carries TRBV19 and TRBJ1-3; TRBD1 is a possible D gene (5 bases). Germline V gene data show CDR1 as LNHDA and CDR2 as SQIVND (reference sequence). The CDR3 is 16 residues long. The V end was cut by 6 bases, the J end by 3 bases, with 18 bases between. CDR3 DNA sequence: TGTGCCAGTAGCTTTCTAATGGGGGGAAGTGGAAACACCATATATTTT. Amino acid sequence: CASSFLMGGSGNTIYF.

CDR3 coding DNA: TGTGCCAGCAGCCCCACCCCCTCTGCGGACTATGGCTACACCTTC. Protein: CASSPTPSADYGYTF. V usage is TRBV7-2 and J usage is TRBJ1-2, with D unclear. The CDR3 runs to 15 residues. V shed 5 bases and J shed 3 bases, with 16 bases lying between them. Germline loops: CDR1 SGHTA, CDR2 FQGNSA.

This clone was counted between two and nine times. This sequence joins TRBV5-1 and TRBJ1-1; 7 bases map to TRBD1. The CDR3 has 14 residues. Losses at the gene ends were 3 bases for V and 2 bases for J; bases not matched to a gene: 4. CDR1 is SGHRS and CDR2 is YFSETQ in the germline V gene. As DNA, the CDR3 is TGCGCCAGCAGCTCTGGGACAGCTAACACTGAAGCTTTCTTT. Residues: CASSSGTANTEAFF. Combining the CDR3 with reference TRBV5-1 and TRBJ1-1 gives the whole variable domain KAGVTQTPRYLIKTRGQQVTLSCSPISGHRSVSWYQQTPGQGLQFLFEYFSETQRNKGNFPGRFSGRQFSNSRSEMNVSTLELGDSALYLCASSSGTANTEAFFGQGTRLTVV.

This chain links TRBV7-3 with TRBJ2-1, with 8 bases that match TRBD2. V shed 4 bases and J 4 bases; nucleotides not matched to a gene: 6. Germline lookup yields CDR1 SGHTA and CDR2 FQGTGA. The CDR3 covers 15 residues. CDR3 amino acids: CASSSLGGGYNEQFF. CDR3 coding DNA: TGTGCCAGCAGCTCCCTAGGCGGGGGGTACAATGAGCAGTTCTTC.

CDR3 in amino acids: CASSLRVSVFNEQFF. The CDR3 DNA sequence: TGTGCCAGCAGCCTTCGCGTATCGGTTTTCAATGAGCAGTTCTTC. The V gene is TRBV7-9, the J gene TRBJ2-1, with D uncertain. The germline gives CDR1 SEHNR, CDR2 FQNEAQ (reference sequence). Trimming removed 5 bases at V and 6 bases at J, with 17 bases between. The CDR3 spans 15 residues.

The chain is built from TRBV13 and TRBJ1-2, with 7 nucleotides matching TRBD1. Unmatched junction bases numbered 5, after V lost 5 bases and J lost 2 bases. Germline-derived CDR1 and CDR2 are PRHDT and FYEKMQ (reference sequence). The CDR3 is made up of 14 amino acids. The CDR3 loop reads CASSLLQGNYGYTF. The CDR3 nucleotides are TGTGCCAGCAGCCTACTACAGGGGAACTATGGCTACACCTTC.

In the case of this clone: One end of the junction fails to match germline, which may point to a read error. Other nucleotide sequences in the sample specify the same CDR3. This CDR3 reads CASSILRQALNSPLHF. The CDR3 DNA follows: TGTGCTAGCAGTATACTACGACAGGCCCTTAATTCACCCCTCCACTTT. This rearrangement joins TRBV2 to TRBJ1-6, with TRBD1 as a possible D gene (6 bases). The CDR3 contains 16 residues. Germline-derived CDR1 and CDR2 are SNHLY and FYNNEI. Complete variable domain (other parts from reference TRBV2 and TRBJ1-6): EPEVTQTPSHQVTQMGQEVILRCVPISNHLYFYWYRQILGQKVEFLVSFYNNEISEKSEIFDDQFSVERPDGSNFTLKIRSTKLEDSAMYFCASSILRQALNSPLHFGNGTRLTVT.

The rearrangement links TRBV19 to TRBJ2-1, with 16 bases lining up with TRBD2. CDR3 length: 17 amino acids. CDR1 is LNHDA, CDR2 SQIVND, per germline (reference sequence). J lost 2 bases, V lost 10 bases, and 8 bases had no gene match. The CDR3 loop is CATGTSGRAMPYNEQFF. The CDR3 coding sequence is TGTGCCACCGGGACTAGCGGGAGGGCCATGCCCTACAATGAGCAGTTCTTC.

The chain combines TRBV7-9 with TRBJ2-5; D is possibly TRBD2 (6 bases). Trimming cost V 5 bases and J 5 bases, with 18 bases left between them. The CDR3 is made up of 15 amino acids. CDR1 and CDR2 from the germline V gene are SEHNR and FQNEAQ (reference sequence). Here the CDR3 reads CASSLLRGAGETQYF. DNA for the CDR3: TGTGCCAGCAGCCTACTCCGTGGGGCGGGGGAGACCCAGTACTTC.

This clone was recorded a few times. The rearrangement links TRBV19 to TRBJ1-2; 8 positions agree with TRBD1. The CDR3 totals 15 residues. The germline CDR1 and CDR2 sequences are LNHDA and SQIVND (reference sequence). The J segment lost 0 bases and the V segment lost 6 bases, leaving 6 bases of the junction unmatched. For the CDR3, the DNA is TGTGCCAGTAGCAAGGACAGGGCCTCTAACTATGGCTACACCTTC. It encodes CASSKDRASNYGYTF.